A selection of T cell receptor beta chains follows, all from one sample in a study of T cell responses to AZD1222 COVID-19 vaccine. The repertoire was sequenced with immunoSEQ multiplex PCR; TCRdb's copy has only in-frame clones and lacks some. Of roughly 120,000 clones in the sample, 70% to 90% were seen once. Sequencing used peripheral blood, obtained on day 0 of AZD1222 vaccination. These TCRs come from an adult in good health. Each CDR3 is given with its conserved first and last residue. The D gene is left open where the match is weak. Part of the rows lack a size; the others show once, few, many or a class for expanded clones.

TRBV27,-,TRBJ1-2,-,TGTGCCAGCAGTACGCGACAGGATGGCTACACCTTC,CASSTRQDGYTF
TRBV6-1,-,TRBJ2-1,TRBD1,TGTGCCAGCAGTGAGGGACAGGGAAGCTCCTACAATGAGCAGTTCTTC,CASSEGQGSSYNEQFF
TRBV9,-,TRBJ2-1,-,TGTGCCTTTCACAATGAGCAGTTCTTC,CAFHNEQFF
TRBV5-1,-,TRBJ2-1,-,TGCGCCAGCAGCCTTGCCCCCAGTCTCCTCAGTGAGCAGTTCTTC,CASSLAPSLLSEQFF
TRBV7-8,-,TRBJ1-1,-,TGTGCCAGCAGCTTAGATCAGGGAGGCACTGAAGCTTTCTTT,CASSLDQGGTEAFF
TRBV7-2,-,TRBJ2-7,TRBD2,TGTGCCAGCAGCTTGTTAGCGGGGGGGGACGAGCAGTACTTC,CASSLLAGGDEQYF
TRBV7-6,-,TRBJ2-7,TRBD2,TGTGCCAGCAGCCTGAGTATCGGGCCTAGCGGCTACGAGCAGTACTTC,CASSLSIGPSGYEQYF
TRBV5-4,-,TRBJ2-2,TRBD2,TGTGCCAGCAGCCCCCCTAGCGGGGGGGTTTACACCGGGGAGCTGTTTTTT,CASSPPSGGVYTGELFF
TRBV6-5,-,TRBJ2-2,-,TGTGCCAGCAACAGGGACCCGCTTACCGGGGAGCTGTTTTTT,CASNRDPLTGELFF
TRBV18,-,TRBJ2-1,-,TGTGCCAGCTCACGGGGGGCCAGCTCCTACAATGAGCAGTTCTTC,CASSRGASSYNEQFF
TRBV3-1/TRBV3-2,-,TRBJ2-5,-,TGTGCCAGCAGCCCGTTAGAGATTCAAGAGACCCAGTACTTC,CASSPLEIQETQYF
TRBV5-1,-,TRBJ1-4,TRBD1,TGCGCCAGCAGCTGGGGACAGGGCGTAAATGAAAAACTGTTTTTT,CASSWGQGVNEKLFF
TRBV19,-,TRBJ1-6,TRBD1,TGTGCCAGTGCTGATACCGGGACAGGGAATTCACCCCTCCACTTT,CASADTGTGNSPLHF
TRBV24-1,few,TRBJ2-1,TRBD1,TGTGCCACCAGTGATGACAGGGATTTGGTCTTC,CATSDDRDLVF
TRBV19,-,TRBJ2-1,-,TGTGCCAGTAAGTTGTGGGACAACCGGGGGAATGAGCAGTTCTTC,CASKLWDNRGNEQFF
TRBV19,once,TRBJ2-3,TRBD2,TGTGCCAGTAGTATATTGGGCAGGGAGGGCACGGATACGCAGTATTTT,CASSILGREGTDTQYF
TRBV10-2,-,TRBJ1-1,-,TGCGCCAGCAGGGGGGTCGAGGCTCGGAGCACTGAAGCTTTCTTT,CASRGVEARSTEAFF
TRBV18,-,TRBJ2-2,TRBD1,TGTGCCAGCTCACCAACGGGACAGGGGATCGGGGAGCTGTTTTTT,CASSPTGQGIGELFF
TRBV28,-,TRBJ2-5,TRBD1,TGTGCCGTACGGACAGGGGGCGCGGAGACCCAGTACTTC,CAVRTGGAETQYF
TRBV27,-,TRBJ2-5,TRBD2,TGTGCCAGCAGTTTTAGAGTAAGCGGGGGTAACGTGGAGACCCAGTACTTC,CASSFRVSGGNVETQYF
TRBV2,-,TRBJ1-5,-,TGTGCCAGCAGTGAATGGGTCCATCAGCCCCAGCATTTT,CASSEWVHQPQHF
TRBV7-8,once,TRBJ2-1,-,TGTGCCAGCAGCCCCGAAGGGACATCTCTTGGGGTTGAGCAGTTCTTC,CASSPEGTSLGVEQFF
TRBV12-3/TRBV12-4,-,TRBJ2-3,-,TGTGCCAGCAGTTCCACAGATACGCAGTATTTT,CASSSTDTQYF
TRBV6-1,-,TRBJ1-2,TRBD1,TGTGCCAGCAGTGAAACAGGGGTCTATGGCTACACCTTC,CASSETGVYGYTF
TRBV19,few,TRBJ1-1,-,TGTGCCAGTACCATATCCGTACAGGCGAGGACTGAAGCTTTCTTT,CASTISVQARTEAFF
TRBV6-5,-,TRBJ2-3,-,TGTGCCAGCAGAGCGCCATCAGATACGCAGTATTTT,CASRAPSDTQYF
TRBV28,-,TRBJ1-1,-,TGTGCCAGCAGTTCCACTAGCACTGAAGCTTTCTTT,CASSSTSTEAFF
TRBV7-6,-,TRBJ2-7,TRBD2,TGTGCCAGCAGCTTAGATATAGCGGGAGGGCCGGGCGAGCAGTACTTC,CASSLDIAGGPGEQYF
TRBV4-2,-,TRBJ2-1,TRBD2,TGTGCCAGCAGCCAAGAAAACGAAGCGGGGGAGCAGTTCTTC,CASSQENEAGEQFF
TRBV3-1/TRBV3-2,few,TRBJ2-1,TRBD2,TGTGCCAGCCGTCCTAGCGGGGGCTACAATGAGCAGTTCTTC,CASRPSGGYNEQFF
TRBV9,-,TRBJ2-2,-,TGTGCCAGCAGCGGAGTCAGCCAAGACACCGGGGAGCTGTTTTTT,CASSGVSQDTGELFF
TRBV7-3,-,TRBJ2-1,-,TGTGCCAGCAGCCCTTCTGGGCGCGGGTACAATGAGCAGTTCTTC,CASSPSGRGYNEQFF
TRBV2,-,TRBJ2-2,TRBD2,TGTGCCAGCAGGCTACTAGCGGGTGAAACCGGGGAGCTGTTTTTT,CASRLLAGETGELFF
TRBV18,-,TRBJ1-1,TRBD1,TGTGCCAGCTCACGTATCCGGACAGGTGCCCTCGTGGGCACTGAAGCTTTCTTT,CASSRIRTGALVGTEAFF
TRBV29-1,-,TRBJ1-4,TRBD1,TGCAGCGTTGTGGAGGGGGCGGAAAAACTGTTTTTT,CSVVEGAEKLFF
TRBV6-1,-,TRBJ2-7,-,TGTGCCAGCAGTGAACCGGCTGACCCGATCCACGAGCAGTACTTC,CASSEPADPIHEQYF
TRBV21-1,-,TRBJ2-7,-,TGTGCCAGCAGCAAAATGGCTAGCGGAAGAACCTACGAGCAGTACTTC,CASSKMASGRTYEQYF
TRBV6-2/TRBV6-3,-,TRBJ1-5,-,TGTGCCAGCAGTTACGGGGGGAAAGATCAGCCCCAGCATTTT,CASSYGGKDQPQHF
TRBV28,-,TRBJ2-7,TRBD2,TGTGCCAGCAGTTCCGAGGGACTAGGCTTATTCGAGCAGTACTTC,CASSSEGLGLFEQYF
TRBV7-2,-,TRBJ2-5,-,TGTGCCAGCAGCCCTTGGCAGGGGGGTCAAGAGACCCAGTACTTC,CASSPWQGGQETQYF
TRBV21-1,medium-sized,TRBJ1-3,-,TGTGCCAGCAGCAGGCCCCGAACCTCTGGAAACACCATATATTTT,CASSRPRTSGNTIYF
TRBV5-8,once,TRBJ1-4,-,TGTGCCAGCAGCGTCGCCGGGGTAAAGGAAAAACTGTTTTTT,CASSVAGVKEKLFF
TRBV4-2,-,TRBJ2-2,-,TGTGCCAGCAGCTCTCTCACCAGGGACCTGGGGGAGCTGTTTTTT,CASSSLTRDLGELFF
TRBV3-1/TRBV3-2,-,TRBJ2-1,TRBD2,TGTGCCAGCTCTAAGCGGGGGAACTACAATGAGCAGTTCTTC,CASSKRGNYNEQFF
TRBV15,-,TRBJ2-7,TRBD2,TGTGCCACCAGCACTTTAACGGGGGGACGACCGGGCGAGCAGTACTTC,CATSTLTGGRPGEQYF
TRBV5-1,-,TRBJ1-5,-,TGCGCCAGCAGCTCCGGGTGGGGGGATGAGGAGCCCCAGCATTTT,CASSSGWGDEEPQHF
TRBV10-3,-,TRBJ1-5,-,TGTGCCATCAGCGGACAGAATAGCAATCAGCCCCAGCATTTT,CAISGQNSNQPQHF
TRBV7-2,-,TRBJ1-1,-,TGTGCCAGCAGAATCCGAACGGGGTTTTCTGAAGCTTTCTTT,CASRIRTGFSEAFF
TRBV28,-,TRBJ2-3,TRBD1,TGTGCCAGCAGTTTTCACGGACAGGGGAACACAGATACGCAGTATTTT,CASSFHGQGNTDTQYF
TRBV10-1,-,TRBJ1-6,-,TGCGCCAGCAGCCCCAGGCTCGGTTCACCCCTCCACTTT,CASSPRLGSPLHF
TRBV28,-,TRBJ2-3,-,TGTGCCAGCAGTAACCTGGGGGGGGGCCGGGAAAATACGCAGTATTTT,CASSNLGGGRENTQYF